This entry lists 27 T cell receptor beta chains sequenced from one sample in a study of cytomegalovirus exposure and HLA in healthy donors. With 60 Vbeta and 13 Jbeta primers, the PCR was carried out. Assay used: immunoSEQ multiplex PCR; TCRdb lists only in-frame clones, some missing. This sample lists about 130,000 clones; its ten largest clones have approximately 1.6%. The specimen was PBMCs. The receptors originated from a man aged 18 to 35 in good health and CMV-seronegative.

This chain uses TRBV29-1 with TRBJ1-1, with D possibly matching TRBD1 (6 bases). CDR1 and CDR2 (germline): SQVTM, ANQGSEA. V lost 5 bases and J lost 4, with 14 bases in between. CDR3 length: 13 amino acids. CDR3: CSVWGAGGTEAFF. The CDR3 nucleotides read TGCAGCGTTTGGGGGGCGGGGGGCACTGAAGCTTTCTTT.

The gene calls are TRBV5-1 and TRBJ2-5; D is possibly TRBD2 (6 bases). Trimming took off 0 bases at V and 3 bases at J, with 12 bases between the two ends. Germline CDR1 is SGHRS and CDR2 is YFSETQ. CDR3 length equals 15 residues. The CDR3 is CASSLGLREEETQYF. As DNA, the CDR3 is TGCGCCAGCAGCTTGGGGCTAAGGGAGGAAGAGACCCAGTACTTC. The whole variable domain, filled in from reference TRBV5-1 and TRBJ2-5, reads KAGVTQTPRYLIKTRGQQVTLSCSPISGHRSVSWYQQTPGQGLQFLFEYFSETQRNKGNFPGRFSGRQFSNSRSEMNVSTLELGDSALYLCASSLGLREEETQYFGPGTRLLVL.

The chain links TRBV19 to TRBJ2-3; D possibly corresponds to TRBD2 (6 bases). The ends were cut back, 3 bases at V and 2 bases at J, with 18 bases in the middle. The germline V gene encodes CDR1 LNHDA and CDR2 SQIVND (reference sequence). This CDR3 is 17 amino acids long. CDR3 coding DNA: TGTGCCAGTAGTATTAAGATGATTCGGCGGGACACAGATACGCAGTATTTT. Translating it yields CASSIKMIRRDTDTQYF.

The chain employs TRBV5-4 and TRBJ2-5, with TRBD1 matching over 7 bases. This CDR3 has 13 amino acids. Germline V gives CDR1 SGHNT, CDR2 YYREEE (reference sequence). Trimming removed 4 bases from V and 4 bases from J; junction bases left unmatched: 4. CDR3 in DNA: TGTGCCAGCAGCGAGACAGGGCGAGAGACCCAGTACTTC. Translated: CASSETGRETQYF.

The rearrangement joins TRBV10-2 to TRBJ1-2, with D unresolved. Germline values: CDR1 WSHSY, CDR2 SAAADI. Trimming stripped 4 bases from V and 2 bases from J, with 14 bases between. The CDR3 consists of 15 residues. CDR3 DNA: TGCGCCAGCAGTGTGGGTTGGGAGGGCAACTATGGCTACACCTTC. Protein product: CASSVGWEGNYGYTF.

The J gene is TRBJ2-1, the V gene TRBV9, with TRBD2 as a possible D gene (5 bases). The V gene lost 0 bases and the J gene lost 6 bases, with 13 bases spanning the gap. The germline CDR1 and CDR2 sequences are SGDLS and YYNGEE. The CDR3 contains 15 residues. CDR3 nucleotide sequence: TGTGCCAGCAGCGTAGGCGGAGCGGCCCGCAATGAGCAGTTCTTC. This codes for CASSVGGAARNEQFF.

The CDR3 is CASSQAGSNQPQHF. The CDR3 nucleotides read TGTGCCAGCAGCCAAGCGGGTAGCAATCAGCCCCAGCATTTT. The rearrangement joins TRBV28 to TRBJ1-5; D unresolved. CDR1 and CDR2 from the germline V gene are MDHEN and SYDVKM. V lost 6 bases and J lost 0, with 9 bases in between. The CDR3 covers 14 residues.

The chain is built from TRBV6-5 and TRBJ1-5; TRBD1 aligns across 9 bases. The length of the CDR3 is 15 residues. Germline CDR1 MNHEY, CDR2 SVGAGI. The J segment lost 7 bases and the V segment lost 6 bases, leaving 10 bases of the junction unmatched. The CDR3 here is CASRSYQTGGQPQHF. The CDR3 bases are TGTGCCAGCAGGAGCTATCAGACAGGGGGACAGCCCCAGCATTTT.

The J gene is TRBJ2-2, the V gene TRBV30; the match to TRBD2 covers 8 bases. The length of the CDR3 is 15 residues. The germline CDR1 and CDR2 sequences are GTSNPN and SVGIG (reference sequence). The ends lost 2 bases at V and 3 bases at J; junction bases unmatched: 5. The CDR3 nucleotides are TGTGCCTGGAGTACTAGCGGTACACACACCGGGGAGCTGTTTTTT. This gives the protein CAWSTSGTHTGELFF. The variable domain in full, with the rest retrieved from reference TRBV30 and TRBJ2-2, is SQTIHQWPATLVQPVGSPLSLECTVEGTSNPNLYWYRQAAGRGLQLLFYSVGIGQISSEVPQNLSASRPQDRQFILSSKKLLLSDSGFYLCAWSTSGTHTGELFFGEGSRLTVL.

This rearrangement joins TRBV5-4 to TRBJ2-5; 9 nucleotides line up with TRBD1. Germline V CDR1 and CDR2: SGHNT, YYREEE (reference sequence). The V segment lost 5 bases and the J segment 4 bases; nucleotides outside the gene matches: 6. CDR3 length: 14 residues. The CDR3 coding sequence is TGTGCCAGCAGTGCACAGGGGGCTGCAGAGACCCAGTACTTC. It yields the protein CASSAQGAAETQYF.

The V gene is TRBV19, the J gene TRBJ1-2; D not resolved. This CDR3 has 13 amino acids. V was clipped by 7 bases and J by 5 bases, with 14 bases between them. The V gene's germline CDR1 is LNHDA and CDR2 SQIVND (reference sequence). CDR3 nucleotides: TGTGCCAGTAACCTCGGAGTGTATTATGGCTACACCTTC. Amino acids: CASNLGVYYGYTF.

For this clone: The same CDR3 also results from other DNA sequences found in this sample. The chain recombines TRBV9 with TRBJ2-6; 7 bases map to TRBD1. Germline loops: CDR1 SGDLS, CDR2 YYNGEE. The V and J ends lost 3 bases and 0 bases, in that order; junction bases with no gene match: 6. CDR3 length equals 17 residues. The CDR3 region is CASSGPGQTSGANVLTF. The CDR3, as DNA: TGTGCCAGCAGCGGGCCGGGACAGACCTCTGGGGCCAACGTCCTGACTTTC.

J is TRBJ2-2 and V is TRBV9; no clear D. The CDR3 runs to 12 residues. Trimming stripped 4 bases from V and 7 bases from J, with 8 bases between. Germline V gene sequence: CDR1 SGDLS, CDR2 YYNGEE. CDR3 residues: CASSPSFGELFF. Here the CDR3 DNA reads TGTGCCAGCAGCCCCTCTTTCGGGGAGCTGTTTTTT.

The V and J genes are TRBV11-3 and TRBJ2-7; 10 bases agree with TRBD2. The CDR3 runs 17 residues. CDR1 SGHNT and CDR2 YENEEA come from the germline V gene. V shed 4 bases and J 7 bases; nucleotides not matched to a gene: 16. CDR3 sequence: CASSSATLAGGMGEQYF. As DNA, the CDR3 is TGTGCCAGCAGCTCCGCTACCTTAGCGGGAGGAATGGGGGAGCAGTACTTC.

CDR3 nucleotides: TGTGCCAGCAGTTTAGAGGGTCAGCCCCAGCATTTT. It encodes CASSLEGQPQHF. This chain joins TRBV28 and TRBJ1-5; no definite D call. Trimming left V 2 bases short and J 6 bases short, with 5 bases between. The CDR3 has 12 amino acids. Per germline, CDR1 MDHEN and CDR2 SYDVKM.

The V call is TRBV7-8, the J call TRBJ2-2; maybe TRBD2 (6 bases). Germline V gene lookup returns CDR1 SGHVS and CDR2 FQNEAQ. V lost 8 bases and J lost 2, with 15 bases in between. This CDR3 has 15 residues. CDR3 region: CASRPGLINTGELFF. CDR3 coding DNA: TGTGCCAGCCGACCGGGACTCATCAACACCGGGGAGCTGTTTTTT.

V is TRBV7-3 and J is TRBJ2-5, with D hard to call. This CDR3 comprises 13 residues. V shed 5 bases and J shed 5 bases, with 12 bases lying between them. Germline-derived CDR1 and CDR2 are SGHTA and FQGTGA. In DNA, the CDR3 is TGTGCCAGCAGCCTAGTAGTCATGGAGACCCAGTACTTC. Its protein product is CASSLVVMETQYF.

The chain recombines TRBV7-9 with TRBJ2-2; 8 bases line up with TRBD1. Germline-derived CDR1 and CDR2 are SEHNR and FQNEAQ (reference sequence). The CDR3 runs to 14 residues. J lost 6 bases, V lost 5 bases, and 5 bases had no gene match. For the CDR3, the DNA is TGTGCCAGCAGCATAGGGACAGGCCCCGGGGAGCTGTTTTTT. It is translated as CASSIGTGPGELFF.

V and J are TRBV5-4 and TRBJ1-1; TRBD1 matches at 8 bases. V shed 0 bases and J 3 bases; nucleotides not matched to a gene: 1. The CDR3 runs to 14 residues. Germline CDR1 is SGHNT and CDR2 is YYREEE (reference sequence). In nucleotides, the CDR3 is TGTGCCAGCAGCTTGGCCAGGGGGCACACTGAAGCTTTCTTT. As protein: CASSLARGHTEAFF.

The V gene is TRBV7-6, the J gene TRBJ1-1, with TRBD1 as a possible D gene (5 bases). This CDR3 contains 15 residues. Per the germline V gene, CDR1 is SGHVS and CDR2 is FNYEAQ. Trimming removed 5 bases from V and 4 bases from J, with 17 bases in between. CDR3 in amino acids: CASSPARGASTEAFF. DNA of the CDR3: TGTGCCAGCAGCCCGGCAAGGGGCGCATCCACTGAAGCTTTCTTT.

This chain's CDR3 is CASSLGGAGGYNQPQHF. The CDR3, as DNA: TGTGCCAGCAGCTTAGGGGGGGCAGGGGGCTACAATCAGCCCCAGCATTTT. V usage is TRBV7-2 and J usage is TRBJ1-5; 8 bases are shared with TRBD1. The length of the CDR3 is 17 residues. The V gene's germline CDR1 is SGHTA and CDR2 FQGNSA. V shed 1 base and J 3 bases; nucleotides not matched to a gene: 8.

The V call is TRBV10-3, the J call TRBJ1-2; D might be TRBD1 (5 bases). This CDR3 region has 17 residues. The ends were cut back, 4 bases at V and 5 bases at J, with 23 bases in the middle. Germline assignment: CDR1 ENHRY and CDR2 SYGVKD. Here the CDR3 DNA reads TGTGCCATCAGTGGCAACCCCCGCGGGGGGACCATTTATGGCTACACCTTC. This translates into CAISGNPRGGTIYGYTF.

This chain joins TRBV5-8 and TRBJ2-1; 8 bases line up with TRBD2. This CDR3 has 16 residues. Losses at the gene ends were 6 bases for V and 4 bases for J; bases not matched to a gene: 12. Germline-derived CDR1 and CDR2 are SGHTS and YDEGEE. The CDR3 nucleotides read TGTGCCAGCACCTTTCCTACTAGCGGAGATTACAATGAGCAGTTCTTC. Residues: CASTFPTSGDYNEQFF.

This rearrangement joins TRBV27 to TRBJ2-1, with 10 bases fitting TRBD2. CDR1 and CDR2 from the germline V gene are MNHEY and SMNVEV (reference sequence). V lost 7 bases, J lost 4 bases, and 13 bases stayed unmatched. There are 17 residues in the CDR3. DNA of the CDR3: TGTGCCAGCACTCCGACCTGGGGGACTAGCGCTTACAATGAGCAGTTCTTC. Protein product: CASTPTWGTSAYNEQFF.

The chain carries TRBV19 and TRBJ2-5; weak D call: TRBD2 (6 bases). V lost 6 bases and J 2 bases, leaving 16 bases between the germline ends. Germline V lookup: CDR1 LNHDA, CDR2 SQIVND (reference sequence). There are 15 residues in the CDR3. CDR3 DNA: TGTGCCAGTAGCCCCTCGGGTAGCGGACAAGAGACCCAGTACTTC. Residues: CASSPSGSGQETQYF.

J is TRBJ2-1 and V is TRBV7-3; D is undetermined. This CDR3 spans 15 amino acids. V was shortened by 5 bases and J by 4 bases, with 15 bases between the two germline ends. CDR1 and CDR2 (germline): SGHTA, FQGTGA. CDR3 DNA sequence: TGTGCCAGCAGCCTGGCCGGCGGTTATTACAATGAGCAGTTCTTC. Encoded protein: CASSLAGGYYNEQFF.

This sequence joins TRBV6-1 and TRBJ1-5; D may be TRBD1 (6 bases). Germline lookup yields CDR1 MNHNS and CDR2 SASEGT. This CDR3 contains 14 residues. Trimming removed 7 bases from V and 2 bases from J, with 12 bases in between. In nucleotides, the CDR3 is TGTGCCAGCAAGAGGACAGATCGCAATCAGCCCCAGCATTTT. It encodes CASKRTDRNQPQHF.